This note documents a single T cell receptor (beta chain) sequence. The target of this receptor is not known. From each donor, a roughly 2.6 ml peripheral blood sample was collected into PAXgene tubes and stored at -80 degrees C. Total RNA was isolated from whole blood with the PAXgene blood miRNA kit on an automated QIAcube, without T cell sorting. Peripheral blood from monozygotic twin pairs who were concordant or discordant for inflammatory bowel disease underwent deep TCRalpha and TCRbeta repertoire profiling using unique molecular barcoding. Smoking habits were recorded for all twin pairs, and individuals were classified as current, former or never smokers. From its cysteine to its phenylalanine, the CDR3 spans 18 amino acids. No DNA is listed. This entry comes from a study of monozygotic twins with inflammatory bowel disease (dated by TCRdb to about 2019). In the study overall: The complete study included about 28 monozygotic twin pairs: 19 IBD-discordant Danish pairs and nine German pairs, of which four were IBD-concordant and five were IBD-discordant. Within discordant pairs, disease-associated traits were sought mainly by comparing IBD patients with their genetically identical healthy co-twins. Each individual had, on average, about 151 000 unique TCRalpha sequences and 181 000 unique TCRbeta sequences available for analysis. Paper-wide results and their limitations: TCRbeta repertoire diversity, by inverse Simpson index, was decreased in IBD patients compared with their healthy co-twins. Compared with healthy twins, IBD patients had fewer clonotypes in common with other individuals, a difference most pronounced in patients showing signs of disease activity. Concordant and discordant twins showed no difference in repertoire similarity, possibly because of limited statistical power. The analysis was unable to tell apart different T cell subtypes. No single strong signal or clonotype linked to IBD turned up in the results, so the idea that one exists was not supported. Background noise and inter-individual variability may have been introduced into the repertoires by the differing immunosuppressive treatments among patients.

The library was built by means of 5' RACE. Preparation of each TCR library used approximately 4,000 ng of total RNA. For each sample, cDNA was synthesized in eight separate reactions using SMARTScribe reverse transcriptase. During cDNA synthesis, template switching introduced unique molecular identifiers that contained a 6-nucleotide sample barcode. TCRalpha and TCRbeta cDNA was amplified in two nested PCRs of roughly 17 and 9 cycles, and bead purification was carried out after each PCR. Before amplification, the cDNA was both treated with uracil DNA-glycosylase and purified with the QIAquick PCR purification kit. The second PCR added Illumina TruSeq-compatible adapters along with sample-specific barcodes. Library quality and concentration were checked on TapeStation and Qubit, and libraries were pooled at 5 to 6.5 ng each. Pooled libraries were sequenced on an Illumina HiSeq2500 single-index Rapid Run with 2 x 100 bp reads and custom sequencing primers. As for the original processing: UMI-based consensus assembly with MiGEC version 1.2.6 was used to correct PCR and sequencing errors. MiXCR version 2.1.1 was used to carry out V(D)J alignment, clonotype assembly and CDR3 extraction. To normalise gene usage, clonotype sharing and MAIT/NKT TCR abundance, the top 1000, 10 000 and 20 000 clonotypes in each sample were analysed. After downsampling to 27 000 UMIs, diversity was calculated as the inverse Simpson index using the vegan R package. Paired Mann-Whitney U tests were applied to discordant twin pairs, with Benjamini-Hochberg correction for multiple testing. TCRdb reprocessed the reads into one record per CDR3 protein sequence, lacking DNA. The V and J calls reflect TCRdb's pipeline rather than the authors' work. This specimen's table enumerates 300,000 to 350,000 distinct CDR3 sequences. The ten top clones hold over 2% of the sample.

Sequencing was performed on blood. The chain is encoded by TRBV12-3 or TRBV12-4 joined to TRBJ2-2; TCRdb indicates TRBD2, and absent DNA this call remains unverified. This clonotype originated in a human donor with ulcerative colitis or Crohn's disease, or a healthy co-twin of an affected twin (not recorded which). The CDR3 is CASSALSMADWNTGELFF.